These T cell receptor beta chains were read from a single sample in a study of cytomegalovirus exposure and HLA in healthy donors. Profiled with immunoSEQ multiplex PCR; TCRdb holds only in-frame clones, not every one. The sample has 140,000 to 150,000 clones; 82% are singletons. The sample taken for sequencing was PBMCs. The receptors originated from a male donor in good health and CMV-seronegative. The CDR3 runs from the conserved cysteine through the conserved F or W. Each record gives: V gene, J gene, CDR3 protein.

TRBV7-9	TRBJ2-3	CASSPTGVGYSTDTQYF
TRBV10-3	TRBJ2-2	CAIREREGTGELFF
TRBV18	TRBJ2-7	CASSPGGLGEQYF
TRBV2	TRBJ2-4	CASCLRTGGLLDIQYF
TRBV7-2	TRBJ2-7	CASSLGAVYEQYF
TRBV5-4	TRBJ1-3	CASSLGQGAGNTIYF
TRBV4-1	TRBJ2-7	CASSQLAGGFAEQYF
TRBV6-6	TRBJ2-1	CASSYRALAVEQFF
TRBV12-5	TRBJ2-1	CASAVGGSTGWSSYNEQFF
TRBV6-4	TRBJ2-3	CASRETSTDTQYF
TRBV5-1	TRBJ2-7	CASSLVTGTSGISSYEQYF
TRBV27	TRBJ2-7	CASSLTSGTGGYEQYF
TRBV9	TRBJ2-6	CASEPSSGANVLTF
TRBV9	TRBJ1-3	CASSVTGDGNTIYF
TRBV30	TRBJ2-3	CAWSRLSGRGADTQYF
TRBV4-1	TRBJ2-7	CASSQLQRPAYEQYF
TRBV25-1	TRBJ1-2	CASKKQGNYGYTF